A single sample gave rise to the 5 T cell receptor beta chains below, sequenced in a study of early T cells in non-severe SARS-CoV-2 infection. From the 5' RACE reads, TCRdb called clonotypes with MiXCR, one entry per CDR3 protein. The data show around 77,000 distinct CDR3 sequences, with approximately 5% seen just once and roughly 6.6% held by the top ten. The sample was whole blood, taken at baseline. The receptors here all came from an adult who was a healthcare worker with PCR-confirmed SARS-CoV-2 infection or an uninfected control (not recorded which).

The chain links TRBV7-9 to TRBJ1-4, with 7 bases aligning to TRBD1. The J segment lost 3 bases and the V segment lost 4 bases, leaving 5 bases of the junction unmatched. CDR3 length equals 15 residues. In germline, CDR1 is SEHNR, CDR2 FQNEAQ (reference sequence). The CDR3 bases are TGTGCCAGCAGCTCCGGGACAGTCCCTAATGAAAAACTGTTTTTT. Amino acid sequence: CASSSGTVPNEKLFF.

V usage is TRBV5-4 and J usage is TRBJ2-2; 7 positions match TRBD2. The CDR3 contains 15 residues. Germline CDR1 is SGHNT and CDR2 is YYREEE (reference sequence). J lost 1 base, V lost 4 bases, and 4 bases had no gene match. Here the CDR3 reads CASSPGGLNTGELFF. CDR3 DNA: TGTGCCAGCAGCCCGGGAGGTCTGAACACCGGGGAGCTGTTTTTT. The full variable domain, its missing parts supplied by reference TRBV5-4 and TRBJ2-2, is ETGVTQSPTHLIKTRGQQVTLRCSSQSGHNTVSWYQQALGQGPQFIFQYYREEENGRGNFPPRFSGLQFPNYSSELNVNALELDDSALYLCASSPGGLNTGELFFGEGSRLTVL.

This sequence joins TRBV20-1 and TRBJ2-2; D uncertain. The germline V gene has CDR1 DFQATT and CDR2 SNEGSKA (reference sequence). Trimming left V 1 base short and J 0 bases short, with 6 bases between. The CDR3 is made up of 14 amino acids. The CDR3 protein is CSARGQTNTGELFF. For the CDR3, the DNA is TGCAGTGCTAGAGGACAAACGAACACCGGGGAGCTGTTTTTT.

In this sample, this clonotype turned up many times. The chain couples TRBV5-1 to TRBJ2-6, with TRBD2 matching over 8 bases. J gave up 0 bases and V 5 bases, and 7 bases lay outside the gene matches. This CDR3 contains 17 residues. Germline CDR1 SGHRS, CDR2 YFSETQ. The CDR3 bases are TGCGCCAGCAGTCTGGCTAGCGGGCGCTCTGGGGCCAACGTCCTGACTTTC. It translates to CASSLASGRSGANVLTF.

Many counts were recorded for this clonotype. The rearrangement joins TRBV6-5 to TRBJ2-7, with a tentative D call TRBD2 (5 bases). Trimming shortened V by 7 bases and J by 0 bases, and 13 bases separated the two germline ends. Germline V gene data show CDR1 as MNHEY and CDR2 as SVGAGI. CDR3 size: 14 residues. The CDR3 loop is CASMRVISSYEQYF. CDR3 nucleotides: TGTGCCAGCATGAGGGTCATAAGCTCCTACGAGCAGTACTTC.